These 18 T cell receptor beta chains share one sample of origin, sequenced in a study of T cell responses to AZD1222 COVID-19 vaccine. The assay was immunoSEQ multiplex PCR, and TCRdb's table has in-frame clones only and misses some. Altogether over 110,000 clones are present, approximately 93% being singletons, with the ten largest covering roughly 12%. This sample comprised peripheral blood, obtained after recovery from COVID-19. Source of these receptors: an adult who had recovered from COVID-19.

The chain couples TRBV6-5 to TRBJ2-3; D could derive from TRBD1 or TRBD2 (5 bases each). The CDR3 is 11 amino acids. Germline values: CDR1 MNHEY, CDR2 SVGAGI. V was cut by 3 bases and J by 8 bases, with 6 bases left in between. The CDR3 loop is CASSYGGTQYF. CDR3 sequence (DNA): TGTGCCAGCAGTTATGGGGGTACGCAGTATTTT.

The V gene is TRBV5-1, the J gene TRBJ1-3; D might be TRBD1 (6 bases). Germline CDR1 SGHRS, CDR2 YFSETQ. V shed 1 base and J shed 4 bases, with 9 bases lying between them. There are 14 residues in the CDR3. CDR3 nucleotides: TGCGCCAGCAGCTTGCTACAGGGAGGAAACACCATATATTTT. It yields the protein CASSLLQGGNTIYF.

CDR3 loop: CASSKRQGWSTDTQYF. DNA of the CDR3: TGTGCCAGCAGCAAACGACAGGGTTGGAGCACAGATACGCAGTATTTT. V is TRBV21-1 and J is TRBJ2-3; the table's D call, TRBD1, has no DNA check behind it. TRBV21-1 is designated a pseudogene. The CDR3 is 16 amino acids.

The chain recombines TRBV6-6 with TRBJ1-2, with D unresolved. Trimming took 7 bases from V and 1 from J, leaving 13 bases between them. The CDR3 extends over 14 amino acids. Germline loops: CDR1 MNHNY, CDR2 SVGAGI (reference sequence). CDR3 DNA: TGTGCCAGCACCCAAGAGGGTCGTAACTATGGCTACACCTTC. Residues: CASTQEGRNYGYTF.

The chain carries TRBV5-1 and TRBJ2-7; weak D call: TRBD1 (5 bases). The CDR3 runs to 12 residues. Germline values: CDR1 SGHRS, CDR2 YFSETQ. V gave up 5 bases and J gave up 2 bases, with 8 bases separating them. The CDR3 is CASSSTAYEQYF. CDR3 in DNA: TGCGCCAGCAGTTCGACAGCCTACGAGCAGTACTTC.

This clone was found once. This sequence joins TRBV6-4 and TRBJ2-2; 7 bases agree with TRBD2. The CDR3 has 13 amino acids. Germline CDR1 MRHNA, CDR2 SNTAGT. Trimming at V came to 4 bases and at J to 4 bases, leaving 0 bases not matched to a gene. DNA for the CDR3: TGTGCCAGCAGTGGGACTAGCACCGGGGAGCTGTTTTTT. Translation: CASSGTSTGELFF.

This chain connects TRBV2 to TRBJ1-4; no clear D. V was pared by 6 bases and J by 0 bases, with 14 bases between. The V gene's germline CDR1 is SNHLY and CDR2 FYNNEI. This CDR3 contains 16 residues. The CDR3 loop is CASRRSIYATNEKLFF. CDR3 sequence (DNA): TGTGCCAGCAGGAGAAGTATTTATGCAACTAATGAAAAACTGTTTTTT.

This clone was observed a single time. The chain couples TRBV6-5 to TRBJ2-7; possibly TRBD2 for D (6 bases). The germline V gene has CDR1 MNHEY and CDR2 SVGAGI. The CDR3 is 15 amino acids. Trimming took 7 bases from V and 3 from J, leaving 19 bases between them. The CDR3 protein is CASTPGRQGIYEQYF. CDR3 DNA sequence: TGTGCCAGCACTCCAGGGAGGCAGGGAATCTACGAGCAGTACTTC.

The rearrangement joins TRBV5-1 to TRBJ1-2, with D hard to call. The germline V gene has CDR1 SGHRS and CDR2 YFSETQ. The CDR3 covers 16 residues. V lost 0 bases and J 6 bases, leaving 18 bases between the germline ends. The CDR3 coding sequence is TGCGCCAGCAGCTTGGTAGGCAGCTCCGGGCGCGATGGCTACACCTTC. It translates to CASSLVGSSGRDGYTF.

This clone has more than one count but fewer than ten. CDR3 coding DNA: TGTGCCAGCAGTGAAGACAACCGGGGTCGGTACTTC. The encoded protein is CASSEDNRGRYF. The chain combines TRBV6-1 with TRBJ2-7; tentatively, D is TRBD2 (5 bases). The CDR3 contains 12 residues. V dropped 1 base and J dropped 12 bases, with 13 bases sitting between them. Germline CDR1 is MNHNS and CDR2 is SASEGT.

The chain employs TRBV19 and TRBJ2-7, with 13 bases matching TRBD2. CDR1 is LNHDA, CDR2 SQIVND, per germline (reference sequence). This CDR3 has 15 residues. After removal of 5 bases from V and 7 bases from J, the junction contained 8 bases not matched to a gene. CDR3 nucleotide sequence: TGTGCCAGTAGTGCCTATACTAGCGGGAGGGATGAGCAGTACTTC. Encoded protein: CASSAYTSGRDEQYF.

The gene calls are TRBV6-5 and TRBJ1-1; D gene ambiguous. Between the trimmed V and J ends, which lost 8 bases and 2 bases, there was a span of 9 bases. CDR1 is MNHEY, CDR2 SVGAGI, per germline. The CDR3 contains 12 residues. CDR3 sequence (DNA): TGTGCCAGCCGGAGGCTAAACACTGAAGCTTTCTTT. This sequence encodes CASRRLNTEAFF.

V gene TRBV27 combines with J gene TRBJ2-2, with D tentatively TRBD1 or TRBD2 (5 bases each). With 2 bases removed from V and 6 bases from J, the gap between germline ends came to 16 bases. The CDR3 loop spans 16 amino acids. Germline V gives CDR1 MNHEY, CDR2 SMNVEV (reference sequence). CDR3 amino acids: CASSLGGIVGAGELFF. The CDR3, as DNA: TGTGCCAGCAGTTTAGGGGGAATCGTAGGTGCCGGGGAGCTGTTTTTT.

This chain uses TRBV7-2 with TRBJ2-5, with no clear D. CDR1 is SGHTA, CDR2 FQGNSA, per germline. The CDR3 covers 14 residues. Trimming removed 2 bases at V and 1 base at J, with 8 bases between. The CDR3 reads CASSLSRAQETQYF. CDR3 nucleotides: TGTGCCAGCAGCTTATCACGGGCCCAAGAGACCCAGTACTTC. The entire variable domain, with the rest obtained from reference TRBV7-2 and TRBJ2-5, is as follows: GAGVSQSPSNKVTEKGKDVELRCDPISGHTALYWYRQSLGQGLEFLIYFQGNSAPDKSGLPSDRFSAERTGGSVSTLTIQRTQQEDSAVYLCASSLSRAQETQYFGPGTRLLVL.

The gene calls are TRBV3-1 (or the pseudogene TRBV3-2) and TRBJ1-1; D remains ambiguous. Germline CDR1 is LGHDT and CDR2 is YNNKEL (reference sequence). V lost 1 base to trimming and J lost 11 bases, with 11 bases between them. The CDR3 totals 12 residues. The CDR3 nucleotides are TGTGCCAGCAGCCAAGGTAGAGAGCGGGCTTTCTTT. Amino acid sequence: CASSQGRERAFF.

J is TRBJ1-2 and V is TRBV6-5; TRBD1 matches 9 bases. CDR1 is MNHEY, CDR2 SVGAGI, per germline. This CDR3 is 16 amino acids long. Trimming cost V 4 bases and J 8 bases; bases outside gene matches: 14. DNA for the CDR3: TGTGCCAGCAGTTCCCGGGCCTCACAGGGGGCCTACGGCTACACCTTC. It encodes CASSSRASQGAYGYTF.

V usage is TRBV25-1 and J usage is TRBJ2-2, with D tentatively TRBD1 or TRBD2 (5 bases each). Germline CDR1 reads MGHDK; CDR2 reads SYGVNS. V was shortened by 9 bases and J by 1 base, with 12 bases between the two germline ends. This CDR3 region has 14 residues. The CDR3 sequence: CASRGPGNTGELFF. The CDR3 bases are TGTGCCAGTAGGGGACCTGGGAACACCGGGGAGCTGTTTTTT.

This chain uses TRBV28 with TRBJ2-7; D is uncertain. The CDR3 extends over 18 amino acids. Germline CDR1 is MDHEN and CDR2 is SYDVKM. The V end lost 1 base, the J end lost 4 bases, and 23 bases lay between the germline ends. The CDR3, as DNA: TGTGCCAGCAGTTTATATTGGTCGGGCGCCGGGTCGCGATACGAGCAGTACTTC. Translation gives CASSLYWSGAGSRYEQYF.